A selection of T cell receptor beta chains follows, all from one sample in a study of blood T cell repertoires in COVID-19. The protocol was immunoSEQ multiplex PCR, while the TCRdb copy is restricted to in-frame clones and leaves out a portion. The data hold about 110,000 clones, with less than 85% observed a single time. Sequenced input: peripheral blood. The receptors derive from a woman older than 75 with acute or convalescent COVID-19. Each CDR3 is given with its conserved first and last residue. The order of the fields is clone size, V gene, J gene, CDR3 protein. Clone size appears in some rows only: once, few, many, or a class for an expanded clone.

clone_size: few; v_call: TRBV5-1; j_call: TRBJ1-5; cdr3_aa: CASSPAGQGFQPQHF
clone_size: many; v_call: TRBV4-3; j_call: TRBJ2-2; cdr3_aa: CASSQDPWAARELFF
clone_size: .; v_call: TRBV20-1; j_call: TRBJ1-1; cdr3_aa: CSASTTGSVTEAFF
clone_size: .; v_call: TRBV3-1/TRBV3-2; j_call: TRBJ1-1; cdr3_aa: CASSPTWGGADTEAFF
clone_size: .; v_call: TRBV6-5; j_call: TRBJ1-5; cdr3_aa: CASSLTPGGNQPQHF
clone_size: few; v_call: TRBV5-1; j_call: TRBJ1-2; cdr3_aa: CASSLGTETNYGYTF
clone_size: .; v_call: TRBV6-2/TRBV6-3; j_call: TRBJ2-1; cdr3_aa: CASSYSPSGGVYNEQFF
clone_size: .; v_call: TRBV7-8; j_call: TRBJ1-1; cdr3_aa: CASSLLRAGNTEAFF
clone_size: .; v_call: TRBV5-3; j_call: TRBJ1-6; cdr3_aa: CARSLDGGQGGLPYNSPLHF
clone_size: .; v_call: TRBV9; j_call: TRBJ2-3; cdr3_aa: CASSVGLAGGQSSTDTQYF
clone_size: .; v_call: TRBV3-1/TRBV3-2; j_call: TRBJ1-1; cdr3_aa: CASSQDPGNTEAFF
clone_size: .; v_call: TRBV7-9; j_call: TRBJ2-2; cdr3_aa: CASSLVSPGELFF
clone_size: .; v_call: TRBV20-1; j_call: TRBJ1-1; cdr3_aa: CSASSKVSEAFF
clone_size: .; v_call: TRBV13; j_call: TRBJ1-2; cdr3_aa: CASSLGTAGVHYGYTF
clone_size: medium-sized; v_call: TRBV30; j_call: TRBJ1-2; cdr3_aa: CAWSTAGYNYGYTF
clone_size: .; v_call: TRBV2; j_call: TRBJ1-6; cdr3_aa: CASSEQGQGDSPLHF
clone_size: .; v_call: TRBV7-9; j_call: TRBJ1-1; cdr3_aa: CASSQDSPRGAFF
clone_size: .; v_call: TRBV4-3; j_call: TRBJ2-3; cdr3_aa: CASSQVWGSGFTDTQYF
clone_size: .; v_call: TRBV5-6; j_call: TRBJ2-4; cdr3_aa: CASSLSWLDKNIQYF
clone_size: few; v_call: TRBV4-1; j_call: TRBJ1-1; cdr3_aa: CASSQDRRAWGGAFF
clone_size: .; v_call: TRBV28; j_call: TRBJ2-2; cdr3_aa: CATYRPRQQNTGELFF
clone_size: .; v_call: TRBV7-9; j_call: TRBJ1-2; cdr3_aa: CASSPGGVTSYGYTF
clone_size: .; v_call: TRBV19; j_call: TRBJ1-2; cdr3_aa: CASSPRAGLGYTF
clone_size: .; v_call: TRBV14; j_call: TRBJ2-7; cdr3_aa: CASSHLTSGRFYEQYF
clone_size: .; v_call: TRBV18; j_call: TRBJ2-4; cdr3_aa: CASSPLSLRGGNIQYF
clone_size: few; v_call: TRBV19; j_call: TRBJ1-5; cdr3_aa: CASSIGRTVTINYRNQPQHF
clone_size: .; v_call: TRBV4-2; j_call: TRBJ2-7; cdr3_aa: CASSQRTGGYEQYF
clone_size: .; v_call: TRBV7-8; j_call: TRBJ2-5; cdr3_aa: CASSLVGGETQYF